The clone carrying this TCR beta chain was picked up a small number of times. The antigen remains undetermined. This record comes from a study of blood T cells in healthy people across ages. Study results and caveats: Per million T cells, TCR beta diversity dropped roughly linearly as age increased.

The V segment lost 3 bases and the J segment 5 bases; nucleotides outside the gene matches: 11. Germline-derived CDR1 and CDR2 are SGHRS and YFSETQ. This CDR3 is 17 amino acids long. The authors ran a second PCR of roughly 6 to 12 cycles using a sample-barcoded 5' primer and a J-beta primer mix. One entry per CDR3 protein results from TCRdb running MiXCR on the 5' RACE reads. The sample has around 1,700,000 distinct CDR3 sequences; 28% are singletons. Sequencing input: blood. The sequence was obtained from a woman under 40 in good health. The genes are TRBV5-1 and TRBJ2-5, with 12 bases lining up with TRBD2. CDR3 bases: TGCGCCAGCAGCTCATCGCCTAGCGGGGGGGCATCGGAGACCCAGTACTTC. The encoded protein is CASSSSPSGGASETQYF. Filled out from reference TRBV5-1 and TRBJ2-5, the complete variable domain reads KAGVTQTPRYLIKTRGQQVTLSCSPISGHRSVSWYQQTPGQGLQFLFEYFSETQRNKGNFPGRFSGRQFSNSRSEMNVSTLELGDSALYLCASSSSPSGGASETQYFGPGTRLLVL.